Listed below are T cell receptor beta chains from one sample, sequenced in a study of persistence of HIV-infected CD4 T cells. No cognate antigen is known for these TCRs. This table comes from immunoSEQ multiplex PCR, and its TCRdb copy is limited to in-frame clones, with some not included. The sample holds roughly 32,000 clones; about four fifths are singletons and the top ten take about 0.78%. Sample: CD4+ T cells sorted from PBMCs after roughly 17-hour stimulation, taken from a patient who received antiretroviral therapy. The receptors come from an adult man with HIV who was CMV-seropositive. The CDR3 runs from the conserved cysteine through the conserved F or W. The D gene is left open where the match is weak. Size is stated for part of the rows, as once, few or many counts, or as a class when the clone is expanded.

>TRBJ1-1|few|-|TRBV7-9
CASRPLTGNTEAFF
TGTGCCAGCAGACCCCTCACAGGGAACACTGAAGCTTTCTTT
>TRBJ2-3|-|-|TRBV27
CASSPTRPSTDTQYF
TGTGCCAGCAGTCCGACTAGGCCAAGCACAGATACGCAGTATTTT
>TRBJ2-1|once|TRBD2|TRBV5-4
CASSPSGGLGEQFF
TGTGCCAGCAGCCCTAGCGGGGGCCTAGGTGAGCAGTTCTTC
>TRBJ1-3|-|-|TRBV5-1
CASSLELGANTIYF
TGCGCCAGCAGCTTGGAGCTGGGGGCAAACACCATATATTTT
>TRBJ2-5|-|-|TRBV7-9
CASSLLTPETQYF
TGTGCCAGCAGCCTTCTTACTCCAGAGACCCAGTACTTC
>TRBJ2-2|-|-|TRBV6-5
CASSYSGGPVGELFF
TGTGCCAGCAGTTACTCCGGGGGGCCGGTCGGGGAGCTGTTTTTT
>TRBJ1-1|-|-|TRBV7-8
CASSSYGGGARMNTEAFF
TGTGCCAGCAGCTCCTATGGAGGGGGAGCAAGAATGAACACTGAAGCTTTCTTT
>TRBJ2-7|-|-|TRBV6-1
CASSELRFSYEQYF
TGTGCCAGCAGTGAACTCAGGTTTTCATACGAGCAGTACTTC
>TRBJ1-3|-|-|TRBV4-1
CASSQGATSSGNTIYF
TGCGCCAGCAGCCAAGGGGCGACGTCCTCTGGAAACACCATATATTTT
>TRBJ1-6|-|-|TRBV10-1
CASSAELGNSPLHF
TGCGCCAGCAGTGCGGAGTTGGGTAATTCACCCCTCCACTTT
>TRBJ2-7|-|-|TRBV6-2/TRBV6-3
CASSPGGGRYEQYF
TGTGCCAGCAGCCCCGGTGGGGGCAGGTACGAGCAGTACTTC
>TRBJ2-7|-|-|TRBV6-5
CASSSDRNPYEQYF
TGTGCCAGCAGTTCGGACAGAAATCCCTACGAGCAGTACTTC
>TRBJ2-1|few|TRBD2|TRBV10-3
CAIRISGGDNEQFF
TGTGCCATCAGGATCTCGGGGGGAGACAATGAGCAGTTCTTC
>TRBJ1-5|-|-|TRBV6-5
CASSPLSGIQPQHF
TGTGCCAGCAGTCCACTTTCAGGGATCCAGCCCCAGCATTTT
>TRBJ2-3|-|TRBD2|TRBV7-2
CASSLGAEAGGHTQYF
TGTGCCAGCAGCTTAGGAGCAGAAGCGGGGGGGCATACGCAGTATTTT